Below, 23 T cell receptor beta chains from the same sample are listed, as sequenced in a study of T cell responses to AZD1222 COVID-19 vaccine. Method: immunoSEQ multiplex PCR; TCRdb's copy keeps in-frame clones and lacks some. The sample carries over 95,000 clones, roughly 88% recorded once. Here the sequenced sample was peripheral blood, taken 28 days after the second AZD1222 dose. These receptors originate from an adult who received the AZD1222 COVID-19 vaccine.

This chain connects TRBV5-4 to TRBJ2-5; tentative D call: TRBD2 (6 bases). CDR3 length: 13 amino acids. Deletions cut 2 bases from V and 6 bases from J, with 11 bases between. The V gene's germline CDR1 is SGHNT and CDR2 YYREEE (reference sequence). CDR3 sequence (DNA): TGTGCCAGCAGCTTAGAGGGAGGAAAGACCCAGTACTTC. Protein product: CASSLEGGKTQYF.

V usage is TRBV9 and J usage is TRBJ1-1; 8 bases are a match to TRBD1. V was clipped by 0 bases and J by 6 bases; unmatched bases: 4. This CDR3 contains 14 residues. Germline CDR1 and CDR2: SGDLS and YYNGEE. CDR3 coding DNA: TGTGCCAGCAGCGTAGACGGACAGGGCCCTGAAGCTTTCTTT. Translated: CASSVDGQGPEAFF.

The V and J genes are TRBV6-5 and TRBJ1-6; 8 positions match TRBD1. Per the germline V gene, CDR1 is MNHEY and CDR2 is SVGAGI. V gave up 8 bases and J gave up 7 bases; unmatched junction bases: 10. The CDR3 covers 15 residues. In DNA form, the CDR3 reads TGTGCCAGCCATCAGGGGGCTTCCAGCAATTCACCCCTCCACTTT. Its translation: CASHQGASSNSPLHF.

This clone was detected only a few times. The chain couples TRBV28 to TRBJ2-2; D gene ambiguous. Germline-derived CDR1 and CDR2 are MDHEN and SYDVKM. The V end was cut by 3 bases, the J end by 4 bases, with 6 bases between. The CDR3 is 13 amino acids. This CDR3 reads CASSLDPTGELFF. The CDR3 region has the DNA TGTGCCAGCAGTTTGGATCCCACCGGGGAGCTGTTTTTT.

The chain links TRBV18 to TRBJ1-4; TRBD1 might be the D (6 bases). V was clipped by 6 bases and J by 5 bases, with 10 bases between them. Germline lookup yields CDR1 KGHSH and CDR2 LQKENI. The CDR3 spans 13 residues. The CDR3 region has the DNA TGTGCCAGCTCTTCTACAGGGAATGAAAAACTGTTTTTT. This encodes CASSSTGNEKLFF.

About this clone itself: This sample also contains other DNA sequences that code for the same CDR3. The chain recombines TRBV7-9 with TRBJ2-1; TRBD1 matches 8 bases. Germline CDR1 SEHNR, CDR2 FQNEAQ (reference sequence). The CDR3 has 15 residues. V was clipped by 5 bases and J by 0 bases; unmatched bases: 3. Here the CDR3 reads CASSRTGGSYNEQFF. The CDR3 DNA reads TGTGCCAGCAGCCGTACAGGGGGCTCCTACAATGAGCAGTTCTTC.

The rearrangement joins TRBV6-5 to TRBJ1-2, with 9 bases matching TRBD1. V was clipped by 7 bases and J by 8 bases; unmatched bases: 11. The CDR3 has 14 amino acids. Germline lookup yields CDR1 MNHEY and CDR2 SVGAGI. The DNA for the CDR3 is TGTGCCAGCACCCAGCAACAGGGGGCGCGAGGCTACACCTTC. Its translation is CASTQQQGARGYTF.

The V call is TRBV5-1, the J call TRBJ1-1; a weak D match, TRBD1 (5 bases). The V gene's germline CDR1 is SGHRS and CDR2 YFSETQ. The CDR3 runs 16 residues. V dropped 3 bases and J dropped 1 base, with 16 bases sitting between them. This CDR3 reads CASSSGGEHKNTEAFF. For the CDR3, the DNA is TGCGCCAGCAGCTCAGGAGGGGAGCACAAGAACACTGAAGCTTTCTTT.

The V call is TRBV19, the J call TRBJ1-3; D possibly corresponds to TRBD1 (5 bases). This CDR3 comprises 17 residues. V gave up 7 bases and J gave up 6 bases, with 25 bases separating them. Germline V gives CDR1 LNHDA, CDR2 SQIVND (reference sequence). The CDR3 protein is CASTRTGTGLLENTIYF. In nucleotides, the CDR3 is TGTGCCAGTACCCGAACCGGGACGGGGCTACTTGAAAACACCATATATTTT.

V gene TRBV24-1 combines with J gene TRBJ1-2, with D tentatively TRBD1 (6 bases). CDR3 size: 12 residues. The germline V gene encodes CDR1 KGHDR and CDR2 SFDVKD. V dropped 6 bases and J dropped 3 bases, with 7 bases sitting between them. CDR3 DNA: TGTGCCACCAGTTCAGGGGACTATGGCTACACCTTC. Translating it yields CATSSGDYGYTF.

The chain employs TRBV12-3 or TRBV12-4 and TRBJ2-3; D unresolved. The CDR3 length is 12 residues. V was trimmed by 5 bases and J by 2 bases, leaving 5 bases between them. CDR3 amino acids: CASSPITDTQYF. CDR3 sequence (DNA): TGTGCCAGCAGTCCAATCACAGATACGCAGTATTTT.

The J gene is TRBJ1-3, the V gene TRBV6-1; D is unresolved. The CDR3 runs 16 residues. Trimming shortened V by 3 bases and J by 0 bases, and 12 bases separated the two germline ends. Germline V lookup: CDR1 MNHNS, CDR2 SASEGT. CDR3 coding DNA: TGTGCCAGCAGTGAGGTTGATCAGGACTCTGGAAACACCATATATTTT. Its translation is CASSEVDQDSGNTIYF.

The genes are TRBV28 and TRBJ1-2, with 7 bases lining up with TRBD1. The CDR3 has 14 amino acids. Germline V gives CDR1 MDHEN, CDR2 SYDVKM. Trimming cost V 2 bases and J 7 bases; bases outside gene matches: 7. This chain's CDR3 is CASSLPDREGGYTF. In DNA form, the CDR3 reads TGTGCCAGCAGTTTACCCGACAGGGAGGGTGGCTACACCTTC.

The V call is TRBV6-2 or TRBV6-3, the J call TRBJ1-1, with a weak D call TRBD1 (5 bases). Germline V lookup: CDR1 MNHEY, CDR2 SVGEGT. Trimming shortened V by 6 bases and J by 1 base, and 15 bases separated the two germline ends. The CDR3 has 15 residues. This chain's CDR3 is CASSPDLGGNTEAFF. Written as DNA, the CDR3 is TGTGCCAGCAGCCCTGACCTTGGGGGGAACACTGAAGCTTTCTTT.

V is TRBV6-1 and J is TRBJ2-1; D may correspond to TRBD1 or TRBD2 (5 bases each). Trimming left V 4 bases short and J 5 bases short, with 12 bases between. There are 14 residues in the CDR3. Germline lookup yields CDR1 MNHNS and CDR2 SASEGT. The CDR3: CASSAGRKNNEQFF. The CDR3 DNA reads TGTGCCAGCAGTGCGGGACGCAAGAACAATGAGCAGTTCTTC.

This clone was recorded a few times. The gene calls are TRBV7-2 and TRBJ2-3, with TRBD1 as a possible D gene (5 bases). The CDR3 spans 14 residues. Germline CDR1 and CDR2: SGHTA and FQGNSA. V lost 5 bases, J lost 0 bases, and 9 bases lay in between. This chain's CDR3 is CASSPDISTDTQYF. The CDR3 DNA reads as TGTGCCAGCAGCCCGGACATTAGCACAGATACGCAGTATTTT.

This clone was recorded once. The CDR3, as DNA: TGTGCCACCAGCAGAGATATGAGCCGCACAGATACGCAGTATTTT. Translated, it gives CATSRDMSRTDTQYF. The genes are TRBV15 and TRBJ2-3; D not resolved. Trimming cost V 0 bases and J 1 base, with 8 bases left between them. Germline lookup yields CDR1 LNHNV and CDR2 YYDKDF (reference sequence). This CDR3 has 15 residues.

The chain carries TRBV3-1 (or the pseudogene TRBV3-2) and TRBJ1-5; D may be TRBD1 (6 bases). This CDR3 contains 14 residues. Germline V CDR1 and CDR2: LGHDT, YNNKEL (reference sequence). Trimming cost V 3 bases and J 4 bases, with 10 bases left between them. The CDR3 here is CASSHAGQNQPQHF. Here the CDR3 DNA reads TGTGCCAGCAGCCACGCCGGACAGAATCAGCCCCAGCATTTT.

V and J are TRBV7-2 and TRBJ1-3; D unclear. Looked up from germline, CDR1 is SGHTA and CDR2 is FQGNSA. Trimming removed 3 bases from V and 7 bases from J, with 7 bases in between. This CDR3 is 12 amino acids long. CDR3 protein: CASSFLGNTIYF. CDR3 sequence (DNA): TGTGCCAGCAGCTTCCTTGGTAACACCATATATTTT.

The CDR3 bases are TGTGCCAGACTGCCCATGTCCCTCTTCATGAACACTGAAGCTTTCTTT. This translates into CARLPMSLFMNTEAFF. The chain carries TRBV21-1 and TRBJ1-1. TRBV21-1 is flagged as a pseudogene. The CDR3 has 16 residues.

The rearrangement joins TRBV27 to TRBJ1-6; D possibly corresponds to TRBD1 (6 bases). Germline CDR1 and CDR2: MNHEY and SMNVEV (reference sequence). V was trimmed by 10 bases and J by 7 bases, leaving 20 bases between them. The CDR3 totals 15 residues. DNA of the CDR3: TGTGCCACCCTCCCGATGGGGGCGCGAAATTCACCCCTCCACTTT. Amino acids: CATLPMGARNSPLHF.

The V gene is TRBV3-1 (or the pseudogene TRBV3-2), the J gene TRBJ1-1; D not certain. Germline CDR1 reads LGHDT; CDR2 reads YNNKEL (reference sequence). CDR3 length: 12 residues. The V gene lost 4 bases and the J gene lost 6 bases, with 9 bases spanning the gap. CDR3 DNA sequence: TGTGCCAGCAGCCGAGGTAGCTCTGAAGCTTTCTTT. Protein product: CASSRGSSEAFF.

This clone was detected only once. This chain uses TRBV2 with TRBJ1-1; D not certain. Trimming cost V 11 bases and J 1 base, with 8 bases left between them. CDR1 and CDR2 (germline): SNHLY, FYNNEI. This CDR3 is built from 11 residues. CDR3 sequence (DNA): TGTGCCTGGCTTTCGAACACTGAAGCTTTCTTT. As protein: CAWLSNTEAFF.